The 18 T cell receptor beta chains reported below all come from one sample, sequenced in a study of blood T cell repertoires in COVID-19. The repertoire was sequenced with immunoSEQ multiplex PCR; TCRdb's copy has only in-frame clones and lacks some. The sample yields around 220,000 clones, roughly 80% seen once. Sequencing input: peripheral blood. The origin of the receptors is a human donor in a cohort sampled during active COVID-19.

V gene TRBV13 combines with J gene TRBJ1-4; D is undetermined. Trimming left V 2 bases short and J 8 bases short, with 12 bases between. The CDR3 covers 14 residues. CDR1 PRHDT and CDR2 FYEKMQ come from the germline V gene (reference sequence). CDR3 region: CASSLRSLGEKLFF. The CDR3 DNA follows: TGTGCCAGCAGCTTAAGATCTCTCGGGGAAAAACTGTTTTTT.

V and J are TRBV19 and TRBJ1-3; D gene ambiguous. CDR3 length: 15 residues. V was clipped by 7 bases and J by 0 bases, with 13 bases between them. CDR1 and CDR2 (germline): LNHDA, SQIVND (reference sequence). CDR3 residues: CASTVEGSSGNTIYF. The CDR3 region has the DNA TGTGCCAGTACCGTGGAAGGGAGCTCTGGAAACACCATATATTTT.

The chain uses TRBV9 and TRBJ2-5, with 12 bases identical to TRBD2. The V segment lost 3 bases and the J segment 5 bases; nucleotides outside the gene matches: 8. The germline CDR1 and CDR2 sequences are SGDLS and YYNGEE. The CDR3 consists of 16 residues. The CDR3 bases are TGTGCCAGCAGCGCGTTCGGACTAGCGGGACAGGAGACCCAGTACTTC. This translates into CASSAFGLAGQETQYF.

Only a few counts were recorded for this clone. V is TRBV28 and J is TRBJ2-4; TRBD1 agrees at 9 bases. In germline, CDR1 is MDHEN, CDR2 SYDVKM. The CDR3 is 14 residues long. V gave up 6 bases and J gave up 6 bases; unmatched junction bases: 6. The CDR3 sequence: CASSPDRGINIQYF. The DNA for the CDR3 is TGTGCCAGCAGCCCAGACAGGGGGATAAACATTCAGTACTTC.

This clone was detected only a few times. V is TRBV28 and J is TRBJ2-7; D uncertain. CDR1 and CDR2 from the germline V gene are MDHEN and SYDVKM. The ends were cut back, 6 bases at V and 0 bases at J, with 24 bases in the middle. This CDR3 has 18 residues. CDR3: CASSSEQSPRTYSYEQYF. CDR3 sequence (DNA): TGTGCCAGCAGCTCGGAACAGAGCCCACGAACATACTCCTACGAGCAGTACTTC.

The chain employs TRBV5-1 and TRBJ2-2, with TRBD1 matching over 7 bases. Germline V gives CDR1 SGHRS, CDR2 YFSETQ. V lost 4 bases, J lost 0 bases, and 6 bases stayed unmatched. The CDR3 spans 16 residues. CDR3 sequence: CASSQTGNPNTGELFF. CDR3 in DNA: TGCGCCAGCAGCCAGACAGGGAACCCGAACACCGGGGAGCTGTTTTTT.

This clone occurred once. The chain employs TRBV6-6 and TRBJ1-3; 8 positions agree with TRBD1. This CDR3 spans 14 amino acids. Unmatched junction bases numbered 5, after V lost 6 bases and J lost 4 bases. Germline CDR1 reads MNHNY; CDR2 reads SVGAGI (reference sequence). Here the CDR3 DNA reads TGTGCCAGCAGCTTACAGGGGGGAGGAAACACCATATATTTT. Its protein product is CASSLQGGGNTIYF.

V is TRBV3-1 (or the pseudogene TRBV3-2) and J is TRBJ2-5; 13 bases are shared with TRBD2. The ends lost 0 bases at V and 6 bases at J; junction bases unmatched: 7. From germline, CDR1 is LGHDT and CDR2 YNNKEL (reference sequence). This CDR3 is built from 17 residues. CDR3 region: CASSQDNPGLAGQTQYF. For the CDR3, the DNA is TGTGCCAGCAGCCAAGACAATCCGGGACTAGCGGGGCAGACCCAGTACTTC.

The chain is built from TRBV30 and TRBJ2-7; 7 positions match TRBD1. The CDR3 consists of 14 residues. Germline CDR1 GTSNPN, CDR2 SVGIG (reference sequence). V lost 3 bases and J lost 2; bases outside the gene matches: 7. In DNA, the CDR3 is TGTGCCTGGAGAGACCCGGGACAGACCTACGAGCAGTACTTC. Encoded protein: CAWRDPGQTYEQYF.

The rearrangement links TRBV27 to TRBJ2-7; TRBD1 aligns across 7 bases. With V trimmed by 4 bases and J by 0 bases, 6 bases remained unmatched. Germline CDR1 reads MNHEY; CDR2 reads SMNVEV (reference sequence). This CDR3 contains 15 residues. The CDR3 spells CASSSRGQHSYEQYF. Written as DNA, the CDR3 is TGTGCCAGCAGTTCCCGGGGACAGCACTCCTACGAGCAGTACTTC.

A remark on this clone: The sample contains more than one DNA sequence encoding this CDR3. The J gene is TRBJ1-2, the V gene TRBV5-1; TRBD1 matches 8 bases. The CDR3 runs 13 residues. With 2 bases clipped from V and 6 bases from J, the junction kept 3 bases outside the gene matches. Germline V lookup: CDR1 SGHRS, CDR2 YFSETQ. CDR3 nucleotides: TGCGCCAGCAGCTTAGGACAGGGCGATGGCTACACCTTC. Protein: CASSLGQGDGYTF.

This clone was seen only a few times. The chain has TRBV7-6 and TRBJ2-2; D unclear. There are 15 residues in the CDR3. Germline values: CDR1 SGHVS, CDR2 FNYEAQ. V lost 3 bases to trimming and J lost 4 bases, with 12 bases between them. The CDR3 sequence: CASSLNTRGTGELFF. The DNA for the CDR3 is TGTGCCAGCAGCTTGAATACCAGAGGCACCGGGGAGCTGTTTTTT.

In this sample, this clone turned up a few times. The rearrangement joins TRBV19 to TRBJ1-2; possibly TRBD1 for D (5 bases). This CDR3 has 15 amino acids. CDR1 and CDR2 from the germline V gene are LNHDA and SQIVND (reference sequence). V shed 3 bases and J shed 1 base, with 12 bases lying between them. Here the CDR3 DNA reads TGTGCCAGTAGTATGACGGGACTGATTAACTATGGCTACACCTTC. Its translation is CASSMTGLINYGYTF.

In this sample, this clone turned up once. The CDR3 region is CASSVDGGGGHGYGYTF. CDR3 nucleotide sequence: TGTGCCAGCAGCGTAGACGGGGGAGGGGGGCACGGCTATGGCTACACCTTC. This chain connects TRBV9 to TRBJ1-2, with a tentative D call TRBD1 (6 bases). V was shortened by 0 bases and J by 4 bases, with 19 bases between the two germline ends. CDR1 and CDR2 from the germline V gene are SGDLS and YYNGEE. The CDR3 consists of 17 residues. The full variable domain, with the rest looked up from reference TRBV9 and TRBJ1-2, is DSGVTQTPKHLITATGQRVTLRCSPRSGDLSVYWYQQSLDQGLQFLIQYYNGEERAKGNILERFSAQQFPDLHSELNLSSLELGDSALYFCASSVDGGGGHGYGYTFGSGTRLTVV.

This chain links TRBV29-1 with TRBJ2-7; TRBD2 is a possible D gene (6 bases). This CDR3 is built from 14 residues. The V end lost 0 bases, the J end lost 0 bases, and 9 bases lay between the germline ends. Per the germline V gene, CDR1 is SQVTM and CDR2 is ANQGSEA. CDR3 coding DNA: TGCAGCGTTGAAGATACGGAGGGCTCCTACGAGCAGTACTTC. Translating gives CSVEDTEGSYEQYF.

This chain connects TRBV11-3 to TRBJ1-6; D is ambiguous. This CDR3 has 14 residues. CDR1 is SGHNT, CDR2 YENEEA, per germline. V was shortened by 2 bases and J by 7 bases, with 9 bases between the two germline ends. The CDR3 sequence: CASSLNGGNSPLHF. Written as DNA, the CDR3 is TGTGCCAGCAGCTTAAATGGCGGAAATTCACCCCTCCACTTT.

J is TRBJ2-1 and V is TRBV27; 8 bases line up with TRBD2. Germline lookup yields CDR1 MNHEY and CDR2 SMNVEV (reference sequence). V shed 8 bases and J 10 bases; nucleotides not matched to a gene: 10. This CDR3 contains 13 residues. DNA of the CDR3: TGTGCCAGCGGGCCAGCGGGAGTAAGGGAGCAGTTCTTC. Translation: CASGPAGVREQFF.

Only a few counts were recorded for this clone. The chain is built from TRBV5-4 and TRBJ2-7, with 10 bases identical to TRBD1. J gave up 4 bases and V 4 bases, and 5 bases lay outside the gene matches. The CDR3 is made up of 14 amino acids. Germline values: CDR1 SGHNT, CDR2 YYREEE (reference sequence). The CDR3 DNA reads TGTGCCAGCAGCCCCGGGACAGGGGCGTACGAGCAGTACTTC. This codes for CASSPGTGAYEQYF.